This T cell receptor (beta chain) was documented in a study of identical twins. Per the germline V gene, CDR1 is ENHRY and CDR2 is SYGVKD. V was clipped by 2 bases and J by 1 base, with 3 bases between them. The CDR3 sequence is 12 residues long. Points from the study as a whole: With abundant cord blood beta clonotypes, insertions were fewer; memory repertoires showed no such pattern. Interpretation of the results relied on cross-sectional statistical analysis and not on following the same donors.

Concerning this clonotype: Antigen unknown.

TCRdb reprocessed the 5' RACE reads via MiXCR and lists one record per CDR3 protein. The profile shows 400,000 to 600,000 distinct CDR3 sequences, approximately 20% of them singletons. The sample was also reused in another study, on yellow fever vaccine responses in identical twins.

Sequencing was performed on CD4+ T cells sorted from blood. V is TRBV10-3 and J is TRBJ2-7; D is uncertain. This clonotype was obtained from a young woman in good health. CDR3 amino acids: CAISETSYEQYF. In nucleotides, the CDR3 is TGTGCCATCAGTGAGACGTCCTACGAGCAGTACTTC.